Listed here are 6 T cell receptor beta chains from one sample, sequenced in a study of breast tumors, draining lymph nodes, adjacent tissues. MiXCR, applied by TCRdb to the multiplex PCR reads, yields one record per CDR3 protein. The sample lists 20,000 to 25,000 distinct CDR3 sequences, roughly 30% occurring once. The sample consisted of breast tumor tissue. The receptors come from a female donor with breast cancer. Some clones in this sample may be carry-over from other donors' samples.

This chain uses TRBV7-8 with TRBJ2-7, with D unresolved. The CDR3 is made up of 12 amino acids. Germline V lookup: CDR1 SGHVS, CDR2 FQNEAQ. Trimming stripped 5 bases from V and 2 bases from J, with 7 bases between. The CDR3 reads CASSPATYEQYF. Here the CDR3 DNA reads TGTGCCAGCAGCCCGGCGACCTACGAGCAGTACTTC.

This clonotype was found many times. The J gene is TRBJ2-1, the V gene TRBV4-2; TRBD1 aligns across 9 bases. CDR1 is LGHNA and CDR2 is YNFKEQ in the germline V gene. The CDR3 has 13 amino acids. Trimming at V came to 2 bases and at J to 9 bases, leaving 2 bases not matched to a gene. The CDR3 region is CASSQTDRGEQFF. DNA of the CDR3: TGTGCCAGCAGCCAAACGGACAGGGGTGAGCAGTTCTTC.

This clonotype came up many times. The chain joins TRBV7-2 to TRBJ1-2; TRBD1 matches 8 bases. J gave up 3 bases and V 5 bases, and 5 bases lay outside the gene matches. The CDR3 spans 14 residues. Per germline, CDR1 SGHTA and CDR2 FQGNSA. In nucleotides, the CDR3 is TGTGCCAGCAGCACTTCGACAGGGGACTATGGCTACACCTTC. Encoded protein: CASSTSTGDYGYTF. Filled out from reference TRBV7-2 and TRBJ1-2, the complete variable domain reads GAGVSQSPSNKVTEKGKDVELRCDPISGHTALYWYRQSLGQGLEFLIYFQGNSAPDKSGLPSDRFSAERTGGSVSTLTIQRTQQEDSAVYLCASSTSTGDYGYTFGSGTRLTVV.

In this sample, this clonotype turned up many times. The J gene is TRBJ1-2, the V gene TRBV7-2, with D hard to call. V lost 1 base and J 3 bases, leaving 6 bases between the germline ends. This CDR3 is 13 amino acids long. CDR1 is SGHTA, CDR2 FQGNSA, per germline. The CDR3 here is CASSLERDYGYTF. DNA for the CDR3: TGTGCCAGCAGCTTAGAAAGGGACTATGGCTACACCTTC.

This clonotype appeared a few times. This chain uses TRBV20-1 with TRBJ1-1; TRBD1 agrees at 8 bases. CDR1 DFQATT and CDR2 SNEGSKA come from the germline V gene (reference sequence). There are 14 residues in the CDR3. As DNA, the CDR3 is TGCAGATTAACGGACAGGGTGGGGAAAGAAGGAGCTTTCTTT. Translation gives CRLTDRVGKEGAFF.

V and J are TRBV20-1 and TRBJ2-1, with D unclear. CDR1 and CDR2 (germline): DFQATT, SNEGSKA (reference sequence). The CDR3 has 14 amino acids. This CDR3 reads CSLIVSSSYNEQFF. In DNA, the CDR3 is TGCAGCCTGATAGTTAGTAGCTCCTACAATGAGCAGTTCTTC.